Included here is one TCR beta chain sequence, with context. Its antigen remains unidentified. Per-nucleotide qualities are absent, and no much larger clonotype sits a single base away. The data were taken from a study of OX40 agonist ivuxolimab in advanced cancers. The study in broad terms: Ivuxolimab, which targeted the costimulatory receptor OX40 (CD134), was an agonistic, fully human IgG2 monoclonal antibody. In the dose-escalation cohort, approximately 82% of patients were male, and the mean age was roughly 60 years, with a range of about 23 to 85. Of the approximately 53 patients in dose escalation, 19 had hepatocellular carcinoma, about 15 had melanoma, 9 had renal cell carcinoma and 9 had head and neck cancer. Peripheral TCRbeta sequencing aimed to test whether ivuxolimab altered TCR sequence diversity and caused clonal T-cell expansion. Partial responses were achieved by three dose-escalation patients, of whom one had hepatocellular carcinoma and two had cutaneous melanoma. Prior anti-PD-1, anti-PD-L1 or anti-CTLA-4 therapy was permitted, and checkpoint inhibitors had been received by more than 35% of dose-escalation patients. The paper describes the monotherapy dose-escalation part (N ≈ 52 patients) of the phase I trial of ivuxolimab. Intravenous ivuxolimab was administered to patients every 2 weeks at six dose levels: 0.01, 0.1, 0.3, 1.5, 3 and 10 mg/kg. Paper-wide results and their limitations: In the 0.1-3.0 mg/kg groups, partial responders had among the lowest normalized peripheral clonal expansion, particularly in CD8+ T cells. After ivuxolimab, CD8+ T cells had more expanded clones than CD4+ T cells on average. Low levels of normalized T-cell clonal expansion were also seen in some patients who did not respond. At doses of 0.1 to 3.0 mg/kg, clonal expansion of both CD4+ and CD8+ T cells in blood was seen between baseline and week 6. Which antigens the clonally expanded peripheral T cells were specific for was not determined.

The trial excluded patients who had a history of autoimmune disease or were on systemic immunosuppression. Peripheral blood for TCR sequencing was drawn from every dose cohort at baseline, at cycle 4 day 1 and at cycle 7 day 1. Samples were obtained from an open-label, multicenter, first-in-human phase I dose-escalation trial of ivuxolimab. Adults with locally advanced or metastatic head and neck squamous cell, hepatocellular, melanoma or renal cell carcinoma were enrolled in the trial. CD4+ and CD8+ T cells were sorted separately from peripheral blood before TCR sequencing. From cysteine to phenylalanine, the CDR3 is 15 amino acids long. Just the 45-base CDR3 DNA is kept, in frame starting at base 1. V and J lose 3 bases and 0 bases, and a span of 9 bases separates them. According to the germline V gene, CDR1 reads SGHTA and CDR2 reads FQGNSA. For sequencing of the TCRbeta CDR3 region, genomic DNA was extracted from the sorted cells. The immunoSEQ Assay was used for sequencing of TCRbeta CDR3 regions. TCRdb carries this immuneACCESS record with in-frame sequences only. Its versions omit some clonotypes, under half of them owing to an unresolved V gene in the studies checked, with the rest unexplained. The table for this sample lists some 80,000 clones; about 83% of them were counted only once. The leading ten clones occupy 20% to 25% of the sample.

Sequenced material: CD4+ or CD8+ T cells sorted from blood, taken in a trial of the OX40 agonist ivuxolimab. The origin of this receptor is an adult with an advanced solid tumor such as melanoma, head and neck, liver or kidney cancer. This sequence uses TRBV7-2 and TRBJ2-1; no D segment can be confidently identified. The DNA is as follows: TGTGCCAGCAGCTTGGCCGTGAGCTCCTACAATGAGCAGTTCTTC. Its protein is CASSLAVSSYNEQFF.